The 7 T cell receptor beta chains in this list originate from one sample, sequenced in a study of blood T cells in healthy people across ages. Through a sample-barcoded 5' primer and a J-beta primer mix, a second PCR was run for about 6 to 11 cycles. In TCRdb, the 5' RACE reads were re-called with MiXCR into one record per CDR3 protein. The data show more than 1,000,000 distinct CDR3 sequences, 25% seen once. These records were also assigned to another study, of T cells of mothers and their children.

Input material: blood. All receptors derive from a girl aged 2 to 10 in good health.

Points on this clonotype: It is likely a read error, because the conserved phenylalanine at the end of the CDR3 is missing. The rearrangement joins TRBV28 to TRBJ2-1; no reliable D call. V gave up 6 bases and J gave up 0 bases, with 18 bases separating them. This CDR3 is built from 17 residues. From germline, CDR1 is MDHEN and CDR2 SYDVKM. CDR3 in DNA: TGTGCCAGCAGGCCCGTGACGGCTTCGTCCTCCTACAATGAGCAGTTCCTC. It yields the protein CASRPVTASSSYNEQFL.

A few counts support this clonotype. The J gene is TRBJ1-2, the V gene TRBV5-5; TRBD1 might be the D (6 bases). The CDR3 has 16 residues. Trimming removed 5 bases at V and 3 bases at J, with 20 bases between. Germline V gives CDR1 SGHKS, CDR2 YYEKEE (reference sequence). CDR3 nucleotide sequence: TGTGCCAGCAGTCTGATGGGGGCAGGGGACGACTATGGCTACACCTTC. Translating gives CASSLMGAGDDYGYTF. Full variable domain (missing parts from reference TRBV5-5 and TRBJ1-2): DAGVTQSPTHLIKTRGQQVTLRCSPISGHKSVSWYQQVLGQGPQFIFQYYEKEERGRGNFPDRFSARQFPNYSSELNVNALLLGDSALYLCASSLMGAGDDYGYTFGSGTRLTVV.

A few counts support this clonotype. This chain connects TRBV24-1 to TRBJ2-1, with D perhaps TRBD1 (6 bases). Per germline, CDR1 KGHDR and CDR2 SFDVKD. This CDR3 contains 17 residues. The ends were cut back, 0 bases at V and 0 bases at J, with 11 bases in the middle. The CDR3 DNA is TGTGCCACCAGTGATTTGCAGGGGCGAAGCTCCTACAATGAGCAGTTCTTC. Its translation: CATSDLQGRSSYNEQFF.

This clonotype was seen more than once but under ten times. The chain has TRBV7-9 and TRBJ1-4; D not certain. The germline V gene encodes CDR1 SEHNR and CDR2 FQNEAQ (reference sequence). CDR3 length: 13 amino acids. V lost 4 bases, J lost 6 bases, and 9 bases lay in between. The CDR3 DNA reads TGTGCCAGCAGCTATGGGGATTATGAAAAACTGTTTTTT. This translates into CASSYGDYEKLFF.

This rearrangement joins TRBV7-9 to TRBJ2-1; D is unclear. Germline loops: CDR1 SEHNR, CDR2 FQNEAQ (reference sequence). The CDR3 has 16 amino acids. Trimming took off 6 bases at V and 3 bases at J, with 18 bases between the two ends. Here the CDR3 reads CASSSIRAPDYNEQFF. The CDR3 DNA is TGTGCCAGCAGTTCCATCCGGGCCCCGGACTACAATGAGCAGTTCTTC.

This clonotype was seen a single time. The chain is built from TRBV27 and TRBJ1-2; 7 bases are shared with TRBD1. The CDR3 spans 13 residues. V shed 5 bases and J 9 bases; nucleotides not matched to a gene: 9. From germline, CDR1 is MNHEY and CDR2 SMNVEV (reference sequence). The CDR3, as DNA: TGTGCCAGCAGTCCACAGGGGCTTAGGCGCTACACCTTC. It codes for CASSPQGLRRYTF.

The chain is built from TRBV7-9 and TRBJ2-1; D not resolved. The CDR3 length is 15 residues. Germline V CDR1 and CDR2: SEHNR, FQNEAQ (reference sequence). Between the trimmed V and J ends, which lost 6 bases and 3 bases, there was a span of 15 bases. This CDR3 reads CASSFSLHRYNEQFF. CDR3 in DNA: TGTGCCAGCAGTTTTTCCCTCCACCGCTACAATGAGCAGTTCTTC.